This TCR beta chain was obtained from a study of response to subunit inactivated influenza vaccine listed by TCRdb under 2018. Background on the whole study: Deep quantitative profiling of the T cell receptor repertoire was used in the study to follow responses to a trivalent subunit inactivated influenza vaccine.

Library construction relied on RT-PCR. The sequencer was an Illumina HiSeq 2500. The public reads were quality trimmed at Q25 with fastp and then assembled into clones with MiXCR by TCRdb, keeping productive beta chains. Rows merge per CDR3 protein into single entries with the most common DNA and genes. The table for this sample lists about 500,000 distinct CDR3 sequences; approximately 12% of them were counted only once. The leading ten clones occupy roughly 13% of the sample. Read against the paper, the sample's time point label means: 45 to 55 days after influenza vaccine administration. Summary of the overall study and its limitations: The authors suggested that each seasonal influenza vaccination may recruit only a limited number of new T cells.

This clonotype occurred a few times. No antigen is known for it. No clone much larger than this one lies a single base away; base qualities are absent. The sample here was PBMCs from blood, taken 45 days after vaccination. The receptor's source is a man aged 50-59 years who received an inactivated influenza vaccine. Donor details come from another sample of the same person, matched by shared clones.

The sequenced DNA: TGTGCCAGCAGTTCCCAAGGGGACCACACTGAAGCTTTCTTT. This is translated as CASSSQGDHTEAFF. The chain is assembled from TRBV27 and TRBJ1-1, with TRBD1 perhaps the D gene, on 5 matching bases. Cut back by 4 bases and 3 bases, the V and J ends lie 12 bases apart. The germline V gene (reference sequence) sets CDR1 to MNHEY and CDR2 to SMNVEV. The CDR3 contains 14 residues, cysteine and phenylalanine counted. The sequence is cut down to CDR3 DNA, 42 bases in frame from base 1.